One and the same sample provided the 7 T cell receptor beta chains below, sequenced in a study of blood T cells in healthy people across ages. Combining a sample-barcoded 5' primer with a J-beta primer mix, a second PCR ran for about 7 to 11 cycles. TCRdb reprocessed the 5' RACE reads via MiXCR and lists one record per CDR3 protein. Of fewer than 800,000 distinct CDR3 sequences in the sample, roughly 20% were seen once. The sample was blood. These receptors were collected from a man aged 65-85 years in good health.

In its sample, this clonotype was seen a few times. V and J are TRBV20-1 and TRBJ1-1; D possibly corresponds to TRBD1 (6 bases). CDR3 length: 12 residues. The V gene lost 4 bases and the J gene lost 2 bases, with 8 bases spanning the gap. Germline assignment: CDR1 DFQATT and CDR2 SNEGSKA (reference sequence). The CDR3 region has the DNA TGCAGTGCTAAAGGGGGAAACACTGAAGCTTTCTTT. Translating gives CSAKGGNTEAFF.

The CDR3 region has the DNA TGTGCCAGCAGTTCGGACAGGGCCCCCTATGGCTACACCTTC. It encodes CASSSDRAPYGYTF. The J gene is TRBJ1-2, the V gene TRBV6-5; 8 nucleotides agree with TRBD1. The CDR3 is 14 amino acids. The junction had 5 bases not matched to a gene; V was cut back by 4 bases and J by 4 bases. Germline V gives CDR1 MNHEY, CDR2 SVGAGI.

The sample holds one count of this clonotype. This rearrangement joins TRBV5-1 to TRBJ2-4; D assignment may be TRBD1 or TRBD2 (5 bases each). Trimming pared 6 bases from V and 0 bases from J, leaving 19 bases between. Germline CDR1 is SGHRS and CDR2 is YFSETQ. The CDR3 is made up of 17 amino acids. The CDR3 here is CASTLGALGGAKNIQYF. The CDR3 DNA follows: TGCGCCAGCACACTAGGAGCCCTTGGGGGAGCCAAAAACATTCAGTACTTC.

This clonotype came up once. The CDR3 region is CAISETNEKLFF. The DNA for the CDR3 is TGTGCCATCAGTGAGACTAATGAAAAACTGTTTTTT. V is TRBV10-3 and J is TRBJ1-4; D is ambiguous. The CDR3 has 12 amino acids. The germline V gene encodes CDR1 ENHRY and CDR2 SYGVKD. Trimming cost V 2 bases and J 2 bases, with 0 bases left between them.

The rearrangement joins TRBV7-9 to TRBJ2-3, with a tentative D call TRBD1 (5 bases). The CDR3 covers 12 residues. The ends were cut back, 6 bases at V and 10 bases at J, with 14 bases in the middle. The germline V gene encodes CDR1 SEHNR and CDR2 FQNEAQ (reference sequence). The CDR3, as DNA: TGTGCCAGCAGACCGGACACCCCTGCGCAGTATTTT. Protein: CASRPDTPAQYF.

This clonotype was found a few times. The CDR3 sequence: CSVSRGRAFF. CDR3 DNA sequence: TGCAGTGTCTCCAGGGGAAGAGCTTTCTTT. The J gene is TRBJ1-1, the V gene TRBV20-1; possible D gene TRBD1, 6 bases. CDR3 length equals 10 residues. Trimming stripped 7 bases from V and 10 bases from J, with 13 bases between. Germline V gene lookup returns CDR1 DFQATT and CDR2 SNEGSKA (reference sequence).

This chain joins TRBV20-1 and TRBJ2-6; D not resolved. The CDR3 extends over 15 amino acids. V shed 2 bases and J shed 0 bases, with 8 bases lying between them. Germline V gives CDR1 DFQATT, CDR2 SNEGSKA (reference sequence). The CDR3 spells CSARPSSSGANVLTF. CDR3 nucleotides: TGCAGTGCTAGACCCAGCAGCTCTGGGGCCAACGTCCTGACTTTC.